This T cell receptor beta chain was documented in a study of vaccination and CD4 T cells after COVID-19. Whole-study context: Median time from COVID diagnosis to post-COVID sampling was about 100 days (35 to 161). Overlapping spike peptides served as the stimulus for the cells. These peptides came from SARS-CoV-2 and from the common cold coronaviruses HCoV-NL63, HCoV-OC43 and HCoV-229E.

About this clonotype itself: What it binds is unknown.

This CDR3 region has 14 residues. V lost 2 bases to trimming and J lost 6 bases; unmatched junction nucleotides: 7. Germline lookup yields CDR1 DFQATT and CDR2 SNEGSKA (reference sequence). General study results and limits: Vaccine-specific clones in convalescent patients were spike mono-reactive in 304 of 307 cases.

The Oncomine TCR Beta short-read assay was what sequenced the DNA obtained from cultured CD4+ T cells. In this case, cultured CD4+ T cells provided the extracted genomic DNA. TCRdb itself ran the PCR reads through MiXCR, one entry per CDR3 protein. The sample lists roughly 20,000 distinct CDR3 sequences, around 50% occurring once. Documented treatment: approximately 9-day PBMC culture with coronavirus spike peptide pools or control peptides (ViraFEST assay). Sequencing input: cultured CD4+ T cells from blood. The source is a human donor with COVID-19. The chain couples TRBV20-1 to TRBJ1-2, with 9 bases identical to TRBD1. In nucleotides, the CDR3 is TGCAGTGCTAGACACGGGGGACAGGGTAATGGCTACACCTTC. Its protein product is CSARHGGQGNGYTF.